One and the same sample provided the 4 T cell receptor beta chains below, sequenced in a study of blood T cell repertoires in COVID-19. Sequencing used immunoSEQ multiplex PCR; TCRdb keeps in-frame clones, though not all of them. The sample contains about 190,000 clones, 85% to 90% of which appear only once. Sequencing input: peripheral blood. These receptors came from a man in his forties with active or convalescent COVID-19.

The chain combines TRBV5-1 with TRBJ2-3, with 9 bases that match TRBD1. CDR1 and CDR2 (germline): SGHRS, YFSETQ. J lost 2 bases, V lost 5 bases, and 6 bases had no gene match. The CDR3 is 15 residues long. As DNA, the CDR3 is TGCGCCAGCAGGCCCGGGACAGGGACCACAGATACGCAGTATTTT. Its protein product is CASRPGTGTTDTQYF.

V usage is TRBV10-2 and J usage is TRBJ2-1, with 10 bases lining up with TRBD2. The ends lost 6 bases at V and 4 bases at J; junction bases unmatched: 3. Per germline, CDR1 WSHSY and CDR2 SAAADI. The CDR3 runs to 14 residues. CDR3 nucleotides: TGCGCCAGCAGGCTAGCGGGGGATTACAATGAGCAGTTCTTC. This encodes CASRLAGDYNEQFF.

The chain has TRBV30 and TRBJ1-4; tentative D call: TRBD1 (6 bases). Germline V gene lookup returns CDR1 GTSNPN and CDR2 SVGIG (reference sequence). The CDR3 loop spans 18 amino acids. V lost 3 bases and J lost 6, with 26 bases in between. As DNA, the CDR3 is TGTGCCTGGAGAGCCCCGGGGTATGGGCAGGGGAGTTATGAAAAACTGTTTTTT. Translating it yields CAWRAPGYGQGSYEKLFF.

The chain employs TRBV5-4 and TRBJ2-1; 7 nucleotides align to TRBD2. V gave up 4 bases and J gave up 9 bases; unmatched junction bases: 7. The CDR3 runs to 13 residues. CDR1 SGHNT and CDR2 YYREEE come from the germline V gene (reference sequence). CDR3 protein: CASSLLGEGEQFF. The DNA for the CDR3 is TGTGCCAGCAGCCTATTGGGGGAGGGTGAGCAGTTCTTC. Full variable domain (missing parts from reference TRBV5-4 and TRBJ2-1): ETGVTQSPTHLIKTRGQQVTLRCSSQSGHNTVSWYQQALGQGPQFIFQYYREEENGRGNFPPRFSGLQFPNYSSELNVNALELDDSALYLCASSLLGEGEQFFGPGTRLTVL.